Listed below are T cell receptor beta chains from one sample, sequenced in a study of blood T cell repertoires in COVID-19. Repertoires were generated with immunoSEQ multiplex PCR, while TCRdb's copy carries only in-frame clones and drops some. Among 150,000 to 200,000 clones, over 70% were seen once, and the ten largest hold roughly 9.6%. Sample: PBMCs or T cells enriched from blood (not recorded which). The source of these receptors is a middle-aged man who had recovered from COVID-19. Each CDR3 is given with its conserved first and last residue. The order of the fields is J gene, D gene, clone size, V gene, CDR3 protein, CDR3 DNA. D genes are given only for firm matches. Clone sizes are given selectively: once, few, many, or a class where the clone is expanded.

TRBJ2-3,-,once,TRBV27,CASSLRRGGLRTDTQYF,TGTGCCAGCAGTTTAAGGAGAGGGGGTTTACGCACAGATACGCAGTATTTT
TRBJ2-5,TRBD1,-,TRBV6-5,CASSYSGQGRGETQYF,TGTGCCAGCAGTTACTCGGGACAGGGAAGGGGAGAGACCCAGTACTTC
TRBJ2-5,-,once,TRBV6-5,CASSLLQETQYF,TGTGCCAGTTCCCTCCTGCAAGAGACCCAGTACTTC
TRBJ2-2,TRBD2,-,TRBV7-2,CASSFAGTSGDTGELFF,TGTGCCAGCAGCTTCGCCGGGACTAGCGGGGACACCGGGGAGCTGTTTTTT
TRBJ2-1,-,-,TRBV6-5,CASSPPGVNEQFF,TGTGCCAGCAGTCCTCCGGGGGTCAATGAGCAGTTCTTC
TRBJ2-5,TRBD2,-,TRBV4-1,CASSSLASQETQYF,TGCGCCAGCAGCTCACTAGCGTCTCAAGAGACCCAGTACTTC
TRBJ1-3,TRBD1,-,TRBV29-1,CSVGDRGQNTIYF,TGCAGCGTTGGGGACAGGGGACAAAACACCATATATTTT
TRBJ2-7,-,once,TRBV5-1,CASSDLGQGLYEQYF,TGCGCCAGCAGCGACCTGGGACAAGGGCTTTACGAGCAGTACTTC
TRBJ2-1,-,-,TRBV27,CASSFVLGPGNANEQFF,TGTGCCAGCAGTTTTGTATTGGGCCCAGGTAACGCGAATGAGCAGTTCTTC
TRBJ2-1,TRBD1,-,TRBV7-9,CASSWPGQGYNEQFF,TGTGCCAGCAGCTGGCCGGGACAGGGTTACAATGAGCAGTTCTTC